This is a list of T cell receptor beta chains from one sample in a study of CD8 T cells in ankylosing spondylitis. TCRdb ran MiXCR on the 5' RACE reads and lists one entry per CDR3 protein. Of 25,000 to 40,000 distinct CDR3 sequences in the sample, about 6.8% are singletons; the top ten hold about 10%. The sequencing input was blood, either unsorted or a sorted T cell fraction (not recorded which). The receptors shown here come from a male donor with ankylosing spondylitis or in good health (not recorded which). Both conserved end residues are part of each CDR3. A D gene is named only where the DNA matches it firmly. Clone size appears in some rows only: once, few, many, or a class for an expanded clone.

>TRBD2|many|TRBV19|TRBJ2-1
CASRLAGEKNEQFF
TGTGCCAGTAGACTAGCGGGAGAAAAGAATGAGCAGTTCTTC
>TRBD2|many|TRBV23-1|TRBJ2-3
CASAAGGHSTDTQYF
TGCGCCAGCGCCGCGGGGGGACACAGCACAGATACGCAGTATTTT
>NA|NA|TRBV13|TRBJ2-1
CASSFTDGTRVGQFF
TGTGCCAGCAGCTTCACGGACGGGACCCGAGTTGGGCAGTTCTTC
>NA|many|TRBV29-1|TRBJ2-5
CSVAGQAYQETQYF
TGCAGCGTCGCGGGACAAGCGTACCAAGAGACCCAGTACTTC
>NA|many|TRBV7-9|TRBJ1-4
CASSSNLNEKLFF
TGTGCCAGCAGCTCGAACCTTAATGAAAAACTGTTTTTT
>NA|many|TRBV3-1|TRBJ2-2
CASSLLKGTQVVTGELFF
TGTGCCAGCAGCCTCTTAAAGGGGACCCAGGTCGTAACCGGGGAGCTGTTTTTT
>NA|many|TRBV29-1|TRBJ1-1
CSGRTGNTEAFF
TGCAGCGGTCGGACGGGAAACACTGAAGCTTTCTTT
>TRBD2|many|TRBV5-1|TRBJ2-1
CASSLAPTSGSVF
TGCGCCAGCAGCTTGGCCCCTACTAGCGGCTCGGTCTTC
>TRBD1|NA|TRBV7-8|TRBJ2-7
CASSLSGTVLREQYF
TGTGCCAGCAGCTTATCCGGGACAGTGTTACGGGAGCAGTACTTC
>TRBD2|many|TRBV20-1|TRBJ2-1
CCASRGSGILPYNEQFF
TGCTGTGCTTCTAGGGGAAGCGGGATTCTTCCCTACAATGAGCAGTTCTTC
>NA|NA|TRBV20-1|TRBJ2-1
CSAATGSSYNEQFF
TGCAGTGCCGCGACTGGGAGCTCCTACAATGAGCAGTTCTTC
>TRBD2|many|TRBV4-2|TRBJ2-7
CASSLQGLVGTSLNEQYF
TGTGCCAGCAGCCTACAAGGTCTGGTCGGGACTAGTCTTAACGAGCAGTACTTC
>NA|many|TRBV29-1|TRBJ1-4
CSVEGGSVGKLFF
TGCAGCGTTGAAGGAGGTTCCGTTGGAAAACTGTTTTTT
>NA|few|TRBV29-1|TRBJ1-2
CSVEEAASGYTF
TGCAGCGTTGAAGAAGCAGCCAGCGGCTACACCTTC
>NA|many|TRBV5-1|TRBJ2-5
CASSLGRTQETQYF
TGCGCCAGCAGCTTGGGGCGAACCCAAGAGACCCAGTACTTC
>TRBD1|many|TRBV19|TRBJ2-7
CASSVTGGTSYEQYF
TGTGCCAGTAGTGTCACAGGGGGCACTTCCTACGAGCAGTACTTC
>TRBD1|many|TRBV5-1|TRBJ1-4
CASSSPGTGDNEKLFF
TGCGCCAGCAGCTCTCCCGGGACAGGGGATAATGAAAAACTGTTTTTT
>NA|many|TRBV29-1|TRBJ1-2
CSVEMVGQSGYTF
TGCAGCGTTGAAATGGTGGGGCAGTCTGGCTACACCTTC
>TRBD1|few|TRBV7-2|TRBJ2-1
CASSSTTGSYNEQFF
TGTGCCAGCAGCTCGACGACAGGGAGCTACAATGAGCAGTTCTTC
>NA|many|TRBV24-1|TRBJ1-2
CATSDLQGNGYTF
TGTGCCACCAGTGACTTACAGGGAAATGGCTACACCTTC
>NA|NA|TRBV28|TRBJ1-2
CASSGDCGYTF
TGTGCCAGCAGCGGAGACTGTGGCTACACCTTC
>NA|many|TRBV18|TRBJ2-1
CASSLYVRSSYNEQFF
TGTGCCAGCTCACTATACGTGAGGAGCTCCTACAATGAGCAGTTCTTC
>TRBD1|many|TRBV7-9|TRBJ2-1
CASSPGQGSPSYNEQFF
TGTGCCAGCAGCCCCGGACAGGGCAGCCCCTCCTACAATGAGCAGTTCTTC
>TRBD2|NA|TRBV27|TRBJ2-1
CASSRTSGTYDEQFF
TGTGCCAGCAGCCGCACTAGCGGGACCTACGATGAGCAGTTCTTC
>TRBD2|many|TRBV10-3|TRBJ2-1
CAIRDQLAGALYNEQFF
TGTGCCATCAGGGACCAACTAGCGGGAGCCTTATACAATGAGCAGTTCTTC
>NA|many|TRBV12-3/TRBV12-4|TRBJ2-7
CASSFGRPNYEQYF
TGTGCCAGCAGTTTCGGCAGACCTAACTACGAGCAGTACTTC
>NA|NA|TRBV28|TRBJ1-4
CASSPGWGGNEKLFF
TGTGCCAGCAGTCCGGGTTGGGGTGGGAATGAAAAACTGTTTTTT
>NA|many|TRBV3-1|TRBJ2-2
CASSEAPYTGELFF
TGTGCCAGCAGTGAAGCCCCTTATACCGGGGAGCTGTTTTTT
>TRBD1|many|TRBV5-1|TRBJ2-5
CASSSGQGAETQYF
TGCGCCAGCAGCTCGGGACAGGGCGCTGAGACCCAGTACTTC